This TCR beta chain is from a study of post-analysis software for immune sequencing data. Looking at the study overall: Relapsing-remitting, secondary progressive and progressive-relapsing courses of multiple sclerosis were included. General study findings and limits: Controls showed significantly higher normalized Chao1 diversity than did multiple sclerosis patients. Compared with controls, patients had more of five or six TRBV segments, including TRBV5-6, TRBV5-1 and TRBV20-1.

The CDR3 totals 13 residues. V shed 6 bases and J 6 bases; nucleotides not matched to a gene: 5. Germline V CDR1 and CDR2: ENHRY, SYGVKD. Each TCR beta cDNA library carried unique molecular identifiers. TCRdb passed the PCR reads through MiXCR, listing each CDR3 protein once. The sample lists roughly 600,000 distinct CDR3 sequences; 44% were seen once. With respect to this clonotype: No antigen is known for it.

Sequenced material: blood. The rearrangement joins TRBV10-3 to TRBJ2-3, with 8 positions matching TRBD1. The receptor was derived from a girl aged 5 to 17 with multiple sclerosis. This CDR3 is CAISQDRDDTQYF. The DNA for the CDR3 is TGTGCCATCAGCCAGGACAGGGACGATACGCAGTATTTT.